The 20 T cell receptor beta chains in this list originate from one sample, sequenced in a study of human T cells and chemical hapten exposure (dated by TCRdb to 2020 to 2022). Libraries were built with RACE. The sequencing machine was a NextSeq 500. TCRdb's own reprocessing of the public reads used fastp at Q25 and MiXCR and kept productive beta chains. Identical CDR3 proteins give one entry, which carries the most common genes and DNA. Within this sample are about 120,000 distinct CDR3 sequences, with about an eighth of them counted one time only. Over 0.85% of the sample belongs to the ten largest clones. The sample's time point label is to be understood as: patch test 1, 2 weeks after DPC sensitization. The treatment or condition label here, explained by the study, means: therapeutic diphenylcyclopropenone sensitization with weekly scalp DPC. The input for sequencing was whole blood, taken in connection with sensitization to the hapten diphenylcyclopropenone (DPC). The receptors derive from a young man with alopecia areata. Some clones in this sample may be carry-over from other donors' samples.

This clonotype was observed a handful of times. The rearrangement uses TRBV7-9 and TRBJ2-1; unclear D gene. The germline gives CDR1 SEHNR, CDR2 FQNEAQ (reference sequence). With 5 bases removed from V and 0 bases from J, the gap between germline ends came to 11 bases. The CDR3 has 15 residues. Here the CDR3 DNA reads TGTGCCAGCAGCCCACGGCGGATCTCCTACAATGAGCAGTTCTTC. Amino acids: CASSPRRISYNEQFF.

This clonotype showed up just a few times. The gene calls are TRBV14 and TRBJ2-5, with 8 bases identical to TRBD1. The CDR3 is made up of 13 amino acids. The germline gives CDR1 SGHDN, CDR2 FVKESK. V was clipped by 6 bases and J by 5 bases; unmatched bases: 5. Here the CDR3 reads CASRLTGEETQYF. In DNA form, the CDR3 reads TGTGCCAGCAGGCTGACAGGGGAGGAGACCCAGTACTTC.

This clonotype was found a few times. The V call is TRBV4-3, the J call TRBJ2-7; D possibly corresponds to TRBD2 (7 bases). V was trimmed by 1 base and J by 3 bases, leaving 13 bases between them. Per germline, CDR1 LGHNA and CDR2 YSLEER. The CDR3 has 15 amino acids. Here the CDR3 reads CASSQVGGHRYEQYF. CDR3 DNA sequence: TGCGCCAGCAGCCAAGTGGGGGGGCACCGCTACGAGCAGTACTTC.

The V and J genes are TRBV27 and TRBJ2-2; 9 positions agree with TRBD2. V shed 3 bases, J shed 7 bases, and the junction held 6 bases outside the gene matches. CDR1 and CDR2 (germline): MNHEY, SMNVEV (reference sequence). The CDR3 sequence is 15 residues long. This CDR3 is CASSFRTSANGELFF. DNA for the CDR3: TGTGCCAGCAGTTTTAGGACTAGCGCTAACGGGGAGCTGTTTTTT.

The chain links TRBV7-9 to TRBJ1-6, with D tentatively TRBD1 (6 bases). Trimming left V 5 bases short and J 9 bases short, with 11 bases between. The CDR3 loop spans 13 amino acids. In germline, CDR1 is SEHNR, CDR2 FQNEAQ (reference sequence). CDR3 in amino acids: CASSGDRRSPLHF. In DNA, the CDR3 is TGTGCCAGCAGCGGCGACAGGCGTTCACCCCTCCACTTT.

This clonotype has a count of ten or more. This chain links TRBV4-2 with TRBJ2-2, with unresolved D. The V and J ends lost 1 base and 3 bases respectively, with 9 bases between them. Per germline, CDR1 LGHNA and CDR2 YNFKEQ. This CDR3 comprises 15 residues. The CDR3 is CASSQGRLDTGELFF. The CDR3 region has the DNA TGTGCCAGCAGCCAAGGTAGACTGGACACCGGGGAGCTGTTTTTT.

V and J are TRBV3-1 and TRBJ2-1; possibly TRBD2 for D (6 bases). Germline assignment: CDR1 LGHDT and CDR2 YNNKEL (reference sequence). Trimming shortened V by 7 bases and J by 5 bases, and 12 bases separated the two germline ends. The CDR3 length is 13 residues. The CDR3 DNA reads TGTGCCAGCAACGGGGGTTTCCACAATGAGCAGTTCTTC. This translates into CASNGGFHNEQFF.

This clonotype was counted a few times. This sequence joins TRBV19 and TRBJ1-2; D not certain. The CDR3 totals 15 residues. CDR1 and CDR2 from the germline V gene are LNHDA and SQIVND (reference sequence). Trimming stripped 8 bases from V and 0 bases from J, with 16 bases between. The CDR3 is CASGPQRATNYGYTF. CDR3 DNA sequence: TGTGCCAGTGGCCCCCAAAGGGCCACTAACTATGGCTACACCTTC.

This clonotype was seen more than once but under ten times. The V and J genes are TRBV6-2 or TRBV6-3 and TRBJ2-7; weak D call: TRBD2 (5 bases). CDR1 and CDR2 from the germline V gene are MNHEY and SVGEGT. The CDR3 consists of 15 residues. The V gene lost 2 bases and the J gene lost 0 bases, with 11 bases spanning the gap. This chain's CDR3 is CASSYGRASSYEQYF. CDR3 nucleotides: TGTGCCAGCAGTTACGGGCGGGCTAGCTCCTACGAGCAGTACTTC.

This clonotype was found a few times. V is TRBV6-6 and J is TRBJ2-3; the D is unclear. The CDR3 is 12 residues long. Germline V gene data show CDR1 as MNHNY and CDR2 as SVGAGI (reference sequence). The ends were cut back, 8 bases at V and 0 bases at J, with 6 bases in the middle. CDR3 region: CASGGSTDTQYF. The CDR3 DNA reads as TGTGCCAGCGGTGGGAGCACAGATACGCAGTATTTT.

This clonotype has just a few counts. The rearrangement uses TRBV7-3 and TRBJ2-2; D ambiguous. This CDR3 spans 14 amino acids. With 5 bases removed from V and 2 bases from J, the gap between germline ends came to 9 bases. Germline CDR1 reads SGHTA; CDR2 reads FQGTGA. The CDR3 reads CASSIDPNTGELFF. In DNA form, the CDR3 reads TGTGCCAGCAGCATCGACCCTAACACCGGGGAGCTGTTTTTT.

V is TRBV12-3 or TRBV12-4 and J is TRBJ2-5, with 15 bases matching TRBD2. Trimming took 5 bases from V and 1 from J; bases not matched to a gene: 5. CDR3 length: 17 amino acids. The CDR3 sequence is CASSPGLAGGSQETQYF. The CDR3 DNA is TGTGCCAGCAGTCCGGGACTAGCGGGGGGATCCCAAGAGACCCAGTACTTC.

The rearrangement uses TRBV10-3 and TRBJ1-2; 9 bases agree with TRBD1. The CDR3 has 17 amino acids. J lost 5 bases, V lost 3 bases, and 13 bases had no gene match. From germline, CDR1 is ENHRY and CDR2 SYGVKD. CDR3 residues: CAISDPTRRTGEYGYTF. In DNA form, the CDR3 reads TGTGCCATCAGTGACCCCACCCGAAGGACAGGGGAGTATGGCTACACCTTC.

This chain connects TRBV7-6 to TRBJ1-1, with 11 bases matching TRBD1. Per the germline V gene, CDR1 is SGHVS and CDR2 is FNYEAQ. This CDR3 is built from 17 residues. V gave up 1 base and J gave up 2 bases; unmatched junction bases: 6. The CDR3 is CASSLGTGGSINTEAFF. CDR3 nucleotide sequence: TGTGCCAGCAGCTTAGGGACAGGGGGCTCAATAAACACTGAAGCTTTCTTT.

This clonotype was picked up a small number of times. J is TRBJ2-1 and V is TRBV5-4, with unresolved D. CDR3 size: 14 residues. The ends were cut back, 4 bases at V and 4 bases at J, with 12 bases in the middle. The germline gives CDR1 SGHNT, CDR2 YYREEE (reference sequence). As DNA, the CDR3 is TGTGCCAGCAGCCCCCCGTCCAGTTACAATGAGCAGTTCTTC. This encodes CASSPPSSYNEQFF.

This chain connects TRBV28 to TRBJ2-2; TRBD1 matches 7 bases. Trimming at V came to 5 bases and at J to 6 bases, leaving 3 bases not matched to a gene. Germline CDR1 is MDHEN and CDR2 is SYDVKM. The CDR3 is 13 amino acids. The CDR3 region is CASSPGQAGELFF. In nucleotides, the CDR3 is TGTGCCAGCAGTCCCGGACAGGCCGGGGAGCTGTTTTTT.

This clonotype came up many times. The genes are TRBV7-3 and TRBJ1-6; the D gene is possibly TRBD1 (5 bases). V was clipped by 3 bases and J by 10 bases, with 16 bases between them. Germline lookup yields CDR1 SGHTA and CDR2 FQGTGA. The CDR3 contains 15 residues. The CDR3: CASSFGTSPGSPLHF. The DNA for the CDR3 is TGTGCCAGCAGCTTCGGGACCTCCCCGGGGTCACCCCTCCACTTT.

This clonotype appeared many times. The chain couples TRBV10-3 to TRBJ2-3, with D uncertain. CDR1 is ENHRY, CDR2 SYGVKD, per germline. Trimming shortened V by 4 bases and J by 3 bases, and 5 bases separated the two germline ends. The CDR3 sequence is 12 residues long. CDR3 sequence: CAISGQTDTQYF. The CDR3 DNA is TGTGCCATCAGTGGGCAGACAGATACGCAGTATTTT.

The table lists this clonotype with many counts. The chain is built from TRBV2 and TRBJ1-5; the D is unclear. The CDR3 runs to 12 residues. CDR1 and CDR2 (germline): SNHLY, FYNNEI. The V end was cut by 2 bases, the J end by 5 bases, with 4 bases between. The CDR3 spells CASSENDQPQHF. The CDR3, as DNA: TGTGCCAGCAGTGAAAACGATCAGCCCCAGCATTTT. Full variable domain (missing parts from reference TRBV2 and TRBJ1-5): EPEVTQTPSHQVTQMGQEVILRCVPISNHLYFYWYRQILGQKVEFLVSFYNNEISEKSEIFDDQFSVERPDGSNFTLKIRSTKLEDSAMYFCASSENDQPQHFGDGTRLSIL.

In DNA, the CDR3 is TGTGCCAGCAGCTTAGGCGCGACAACTAACTATGGCTACACCTTC. Translated, it gives CASSLGATTNYGYTF. This chain connects TRBV7-2 to TRBJ1-2; D remains unclear. Per germline, CDR1 SGHTA and CDR2 FQGNSA. V was cut by 1 base and J by 0 bases, with 9 bases left in between. The CDR3 spans 15 residues.